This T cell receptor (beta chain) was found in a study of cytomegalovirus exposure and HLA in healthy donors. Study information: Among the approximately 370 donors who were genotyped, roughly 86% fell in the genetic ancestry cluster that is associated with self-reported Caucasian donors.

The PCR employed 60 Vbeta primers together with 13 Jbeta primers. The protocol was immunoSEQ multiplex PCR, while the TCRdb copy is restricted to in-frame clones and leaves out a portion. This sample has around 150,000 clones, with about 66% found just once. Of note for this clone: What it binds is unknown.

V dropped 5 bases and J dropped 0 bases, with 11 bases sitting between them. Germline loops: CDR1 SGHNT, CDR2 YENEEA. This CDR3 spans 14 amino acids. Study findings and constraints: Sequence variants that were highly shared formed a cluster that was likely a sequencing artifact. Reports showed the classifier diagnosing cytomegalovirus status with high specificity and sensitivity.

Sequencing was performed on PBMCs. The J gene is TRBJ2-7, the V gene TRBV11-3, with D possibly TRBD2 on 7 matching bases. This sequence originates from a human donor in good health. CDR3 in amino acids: CASSRGAPSYEQYF. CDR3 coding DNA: TGTGCCAGCAGCCGGGGGGCTCCCTCCTACGAGCAGTACTTC.